This passage covers 15 T cell receptor beta chains from one sample sequenced in a study of a mutant IDH1 vaccine in newly diagnosed glioma. Time point noted: baseline, week 1 (first vaccination visit). Noted treatment: pre-vaccination baseline after standard-of-care therapy. TCRdb's copy holds only in-frame clones and misses some; the assay was immunoSEQ multiplex PCR. The sample lists about 50,000 clones, 80% to 90% occurring once. The starting material was PBMCs, obtained from a glioma patient treated with radiotherapy, temozolomide or both. These receptors came from a man between 35 and 55 years old with glioma.

V gene TRBV7-9 combines with J gene TRBJ1-5, with D hard to call. The CDR3 is 12 residues long. Trimming left V 1 base short and J 7 bases short, with 5 bases between. Per germline, CDR1 SEHNR and CDR2 FQNEAQ (reference sequence). The CDR3 sequence: CASSLDRQPQHF. DNA of the CDR3: TGTGCCAGCAGCTTAGATCGCCAGCCCCAGCATTTT.

The chain combines TRBV6-1 with TRBJ2-7, with 7 bases matching TRBD1. Per the germline V gene, CDR1 is MNHNS and CDR2 is SASEGT. The CDR3 is 14 amino acids. With 8 bases clipped from V and 2 bases from J, the junction kept 9 bases outside the gene matches. This CDR3 reads CASGGDRVPYEQYF. In DNA form, the CDR3 reads TGTGCCAGCGGGGGAGACAGGGTTCCCTACGAGCAGTACTTC.

The chain is built from TRBV7-8 and TRBJ1-1; D may be TRBD1 (6 bases). Germline loops: CDR1 SGHVS, CDR2 FQNEAQ. There are 13 residues in the CDR3. The V gene lost 5 bases and the J gene lost 1 base, with 8 bases spanning the gap. CDR3 in DNA: TGTGCCAGCAGCGCACAGGGGAACACTGAAGCTTTCTTT. Its protein product is CASSAQGNTEAFF.

This chain links TRBV6-1 with TRBJ2-7, with 7 bases matching TRBD1. Germline CDR1 reads MNHNS; CDR2 reads SASEGT. V was clipped by 6 bases and J by 0 bases; unmatched bases: 5. The CDR3 contains 14 residues. Written as DNA, the CDR3 is TGTGCCAGCAGCAGGGGGTCTATCTCCTACGAGCAGTACTTC. Protein sequence: CASSRGSISYEQYF.

The chain links TRBV5-1 to TRBJ2-7; 10 bases agree with TRBD2. The CDR3 consists of 17 residues. With V trimmed by 2 bases and J by 6 bases, 14 bases remained unmatched. CDR1 and CDR2 (germline): SGHRS, YFSETQ. CDR3 protein: CASSLRLAGAAGGEQYF. Here the CDR3 DNA reads TGCGCCAGCAGCTTAAGGCTAGCGGGAGCCGCGGGAGGCGAGCAGTACTTC.

The V and J genes are TRBV5-1 and TRBJ1-2, with 7 bases identical to TRBD1. The J segment lost 1 base and the V segment lost 4 bases, leaving 7 bases of the junction unmatched. The CDR3 covers 15 residues. Germline V gene lookup returns CDR1 SGHRS and CDR2 YFSETQ. In DNA, the CDR3 is TGCGCCAGCAGCATAACAGGGGAGGGTAACTATGGCTACACCTTC. It yields the protein CASSITGEGNYGYTF.

J is TRBJ1-2 and V is TRBV6-1, with TRBD1 matching over 7 bases. This CDR3 has 15 amino acids. The J segment lost 3 bases and the V segment lost 2 bases, leaving 6 bases of the junction unmatched. CDR1 is MNHNS and CDR2 is SASEGT in the germline V gene. Here the CDR3 reads CASSESKGAYYGYTF. The CDR3 DNA follows: TGTGCCAGCAGTGAAAGTAAGGGGGCGTACTATGGCTACACCTTC.

This clone was seen a few times. V and J are TRBV6-6 and TRBJ1-2; 8 nucleotides agree with TRBD1. V gave up 0 bases and J gave up 3 bases; unmatched junction bases: 0. The CDR3 sequence is 14 residues long. CDR1 is MNHNY and CDR2 is SVGAGI in the germline V gene (reference sequence). The CDR3: CASSYSTGDYGYTF. The CDR3 DNA is TGTGCCAGCAGTTACTCGACAGGGGACTATGGCTACACCTTC.

This clone was observed once. The J gene is TRBJ2-5, the V gene TRBV7-2; 8 bases line up with TRBD2. The CDR3 contains 16 residues. V was clipped by 5 bases and J by 3 bases; unmatched bases: 11. CDR1 SGHTA and CDR2 FQGNSA come from the germline V gene. This chain's CDR3 is CASSPSAGAGEETQYF. The CDR3 region has the DNA TGTGCCAGCAGCCCTTCAGCGGGAGCGGGGGAAGAGACCCAGTACTTC.

The V and J genes are TRBV4-1 and TRBJ2-5, with 10 bases fitting TRBD2. Looked up from germline, CDR1 is MGHRA and CDR2 is YSYEKL. The junction had 7 bases not matched to a gene; V was cut back by 4 bases and J by 5 bases. This CDR3 has 15 residues. This CDR3 reads CASSLYASGSETQYF. CDR3 nucleotide sequence: TGCGCCAGCAGCCTGTATGCTAGCGGGAGCGAGACCCAGTACTTC.

The chain links TRBV13 to TRBJ2-7; 9 bases align to TRBD1. J lost 6 bases, V lost 0 bases, and 3 bases had no gene match. CDR1 and CDR2 (germline): PRHDT, FYEKMQ (reference sequence). This CDR3 spans 14 amino acids. The CDR3 sequence: CASSLGQGAVEQYF. As DNA, the CDR3 is TGTGCCAGCAGCTTAGGACAGGGGGCCGTCGAGCAGTACTTC.

The genes are TRBV5-4 and TRBJ1-2, with no clear D. Trimming cost V 0 bases and J 3 bases, with 6 bases left between them. This CDR3 region has 13 residues. The germline gives CDR1 SGHNT, CDR2 YYREEE (reference sequence). The chain's CDR3 is CASSLEADYGYTF. In DNA form, the CDR3 reads TGTGCCAGCAGCTTGGAGGCAGACTATGGCTACACCTTC.

This rearrangement joins TRBV6-1 to TRBJ2-5; TRBD1 might be the D (5 bases). The CDR3 sequence is 14 residues long. The germline CDR1 and CDR2 sequences are MNHNS and SASEGT. V was clipped by 3 bases and J by 2 bases, with 10 bases between them. CDR3 loop: CASSEGQPQETQYF. The CDR3, as DNA: TGTGCCAGCAGTGAGGGGCAGCCACAAGAGACCCAGTACTTC.

This clone was counted between two and nine times. V usage is TRBV27 and J usage is TRBJ2-6; 7 bases agree with TRBD1. In germline, CDR1 is MNHEY, CDR2 SMNVEV (reference sequence). V dropped 5 bases and J dropped 2; count of bases not matched to a gene: 3. The CDR3 covers 15 residues. The CDR3 protein is CASSGTATGANVLTF. CDR3 sequence (DNA): TGTGCCAGCAGTGGGACAGCAACTGGGGCCAACGTCCTGACTTTC.

The chain has TRBV14 and TRBJ2-1; 11 bases agree with TRBD1. V trimming: 6 bases; J trimming: 1 base; junction bases outside the gene matches: 8. Germline assignment: CDR1 SGHDN and CDR2 FVKESK. This CDR3 has 17 residues. The CDR3 loop reads CASSPRTGGISYNEQFF. The CDR3, as DNA: TGTGCCAGCAGTCCCCGGACAGGGGGCATTTCCTACAATGAGCAGTTCTTC.